This TCR beta chain is from a study of immune aging and cytomegalovirus after organ transplant listed by TCRdb under 2021. In the study overall: Every transplant recipient was given three-drug immunosuppression consisting of prednisone, tacrolimus, and mycophenolate.

As concerns this clonotype: Its specific antigen is unknown. One base away there is no much larger clone; base qualities are not given.

The paper's findings and limits, for the study overall: Since the sequencing data did not include a CD57 measurement, a conservative gene-based definition of aging was used in its place. Post-transplant increases in aged-phenotype cells were observed regardless of clone size, following viremia and occurring earlier in large clones (days 200-264) than in small clones. A larger share of large clones was made up of TEMRA cells, and in the seven largest clones (about 2,000 cells) aged and TEMRA cells were gained while TCM cells were lost.

The time point label, read with the paper, signifies: five sample-tagged time points from pre-transplant (day -1) to day 368 post-transplant, pooled. After thawing, PBMC were stimulated with a CMV IE-1 overlapping peptide library for about 12 hours, with no transport inhibitors added. After thawing, cells were rested overnight and were then stimulated in R10 medium with CD28/CD49d costimulation. The IE-1 peptide library was composed of 15-amino-acid peptides with overlaps of 11 amino acids. Samples from each time point were barcoded using BD Single-Cell Multiplexing Kit Sample Tags, then pooled and stained with sorting antibodies plus oligo-conjugated anti-CD45RA. A BD FACSAria III was used to sort CMV-responsive CD8+CD137+ and CD4+CD154+ T cells at 4-way purity. EDTA vacutainers were used to collect blood, which was then processed with a Ficoll gradient within 1-24 hours. The library came from single-cell sequencing. The instrument given in TCRdb is Illumina NovaSeq 6000. The BD Rhapsody Targeted mRNA and AbSeq Reagent Kit, in a microwell format, was used for cell capture and library preparation. Libraries were prepared to cover TCR, sample tags, AbSeq, and targeted mRNA from the Human T-Cell Expression Panel plus custom TOX and TOX2 primers. Sequencing of the libraries was done on an Illumina NovaSeq. The authors' pipeline ran thus. The analysis covered about 9,800 cells in total, of which 7076 were CD8 T cells and about 4,500 were CD8 T cells with an identifiable TCR CDR3. On the Seven Bridges Genomics platform, raw data were run through the BD Rhapsody Targeted Analysis Pipeline with V(D)J processing. Quality control, Sample Tag demultiplexing with Lex-BDSMK, clone identification with VDJ Explorer, and Seurat clustering were performed in SeqGeq 1.6.0. Clones making up <1% of CD8 T cells were classified as non-expanded, and clones making up >2.5% of the sample were classified as clonal expansions. TCRdb applied fastp at Q25 and MiXCR to the public reads, then kept only in-frame beta chains. For every CDR3 protein sequence, its rows merge into one entry that carries the most common genes and DNA. The V and J calls shown here were made by TCRdb, not taken from the authors' results. The sample includes roughly 23,000 distinct CDR3 sequences, with roughly 36% observed a single time. In total, the top ten clones hold 25% to 30% of the sample.

CDR1 and CDR2 are drawn from the germline V gene: SGHTA, FQGTGA. The CDR3 numbers 15 residues from cysteine through phenylalanine. The read is trimmed to its CDR3 DNA, 45 bases read in frame from base 1. Cut back by 5 bases and 6 bases, the V and J ends lie 17 bases apart. The chain uses TRBV7-3 and TRBJ2-1, and the D gene may be TRBD2, 7 bases matching. The source was CMV peptide-activated CD4+ and CD8+ T cells sorted from blood, collected at five time points, pooled. The sample's cell subset or site label, decoded: sorted CD8+CD137+ and CD4+CD154+ T cells after less than 15 h CMV IE-1 peptide stimulation. The TCR originated in a female donor who had a heart transplant and CMV viremia. The CDR3 reads as follows: CASSPAWAGANEQFF. The nucleotide sequence is given as TGTGCCAGCAGCCCCGCCTGGGCGGGGGCCAATGAGCAGTTCTTC.